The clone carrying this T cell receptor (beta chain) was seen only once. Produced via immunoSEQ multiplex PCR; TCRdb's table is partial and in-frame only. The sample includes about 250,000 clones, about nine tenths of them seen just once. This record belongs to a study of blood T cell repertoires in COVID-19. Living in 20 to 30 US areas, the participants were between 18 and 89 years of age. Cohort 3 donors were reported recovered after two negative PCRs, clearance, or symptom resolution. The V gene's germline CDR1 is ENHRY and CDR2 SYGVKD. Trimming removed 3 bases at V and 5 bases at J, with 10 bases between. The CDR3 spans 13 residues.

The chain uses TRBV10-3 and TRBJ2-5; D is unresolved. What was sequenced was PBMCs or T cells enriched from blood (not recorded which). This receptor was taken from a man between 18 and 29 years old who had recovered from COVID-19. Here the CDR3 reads CAISDPTRETQYF. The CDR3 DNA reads TGTGCCATCAGTGATCCGACTCGGGAGACCCAGTACTTC.